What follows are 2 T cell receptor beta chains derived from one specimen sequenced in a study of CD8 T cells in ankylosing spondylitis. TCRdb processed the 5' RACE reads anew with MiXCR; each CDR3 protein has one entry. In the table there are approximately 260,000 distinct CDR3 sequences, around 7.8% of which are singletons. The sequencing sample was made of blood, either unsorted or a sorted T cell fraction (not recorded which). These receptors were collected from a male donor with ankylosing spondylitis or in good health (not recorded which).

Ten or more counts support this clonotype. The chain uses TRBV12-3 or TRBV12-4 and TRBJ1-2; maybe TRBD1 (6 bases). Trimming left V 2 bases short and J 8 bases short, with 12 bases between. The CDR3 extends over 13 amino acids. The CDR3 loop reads CASSLRQAGGYTF. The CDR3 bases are TGTGCCAGCAGTTTACGACAGGCGGGAGGCTACACCTTC.

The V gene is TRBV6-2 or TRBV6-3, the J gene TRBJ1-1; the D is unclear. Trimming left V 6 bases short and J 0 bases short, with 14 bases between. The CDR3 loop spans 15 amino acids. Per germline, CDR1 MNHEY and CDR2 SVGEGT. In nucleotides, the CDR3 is TGTGCCAGCAGCCCCCTTGGGCAGATGAACACTGAAGCTTTCTTT. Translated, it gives CASSPLGQMNTEAFF.